The source of this TCR beta chain is a study of CD8 T cells in ankylosing spondylitis. Study-wide results and caveats: It appeared that ankylosing spondylitis blood was characterized by a TCR beta motif of several highly homologous variants. With a CD8+ phenotype, disease-linked clones were relatively rare in peripheral blood.

The CDR3 consists of 15 residues. The V and J ends lost 3 bases and 0 bases respectively, with 6 bases between them. A quantitative 5'-RACE method, one with molecular barcodes, was used to make TCR beta libraries. TCRdb reprocessed the 5' RACE reads with MiXCR, giving one entry per CDR3 protein. The sample records just under 350,000 distinct CDR3 sequences, 14% to 15% being singletons. In the case of this clonotype: Its antigen remains unknown.

V is TRBV12-3 or TRBV12-4 and J is TRBJ1-6; D remains ambiguous. Sample: blood, either unsorted or a sorted T cell fraction (not recorded which). The origin of this receptor is a male donor with ankylosing spondylitis or in good health (not recorded which). The CDR3 here is CASSFESSYNSPLHF. The CDR3 region has the DNA TGTGCCAGCAGTTTCGAGAGCTCCTATAATTCACCCCTCCACTTT.